The 30 T cell receptor beta chains in this list originate from one sample, sequenced in a study of blood T cell repertoires in COVID-19. Produced via immunoSEQ multiplex PCR; TCRdb's table is partial and in-frame only. Here the sample spans 150,000 to 200,000 clones, 75% to 85% being singletons. The source material was peripheral blood. All receptors derive from a man in his sixties with acute or convalescent COVID-19.

V usage is TRBV28 and J usage is TRBJ2-7, with 11 nucleotides matching TRBD2. CDR1 and CDR2 from the germline V gene are MDHEN and SYDVKM. CDR3 length: 14 residues. After removal of 2 bases from V and 7 bases from J, the junction contained 4 bases not matched to a gene. The CDR3: CASSLIAGGREQYF. Written as DNA, the CDR3 is TGTGCCAGCAGTTTAATAGCGGGAGGGCGAGAGCAGTACTTC.

The chain has TRBV5-1 and TRBJ2-3, with 12 bases lining up with TRBD1. This CDR3 is built from 17 residues. The germline V gene encodes CDR1 SGHRS and CDR2 YFSETQ. Germline trimming cut 3 bases from V and 1 base from J; bases unmatched to any gene: 6. DNA for the CDR3: TGCGCCAGCAGCTCCGGGACAGGGGGCGCGGGCACAGATACGCAGTATTTT. The encoded protein is CASSSGTGGAGTDTQYF.

Turning to this clone: This CDR3 is also generated by other DNA sequences in the sample. The V and J genes are TRBV3-1 (or the pseudogene TRBV3-2) and TRBJ1-2; 8 nucleotides align to TRBD1. Germline assignment: CDR1 LGHDT and CDR2 YNNKEL (reference sequence). This CDR3 comprises 13 residues. V lost 4 bases to trimming and J lost 8 bases; unmatched junction nucleotides: 6. CDR3 loop: CASSPRQGSGYTF. The CDR3 bases are TGTGCCAGCAGCCCCCGACAGGGGAGCGGCTACACCTTC.

In this sample, this clone turned up a few times. This sequence joins TRBV28 and TRBJ2-7; 7 bases match TRBD1. The CDR3 loop spans 13 amino acids. Per the germline V gene, CDR1 is MDHEN and CDR2 is SYDVKM. V lost 5 bases to trimming and J lost 5 bases; unmatched junction nucleotides: 6. CDR3 amino acids: CASSRQGLNEQYF. DNA for the CDR3: TGTGCCAGCAGTCGACAGGGTTTAAACGAGCAGTACTTC. Variable domain in full (rest from reference TRBV28 and TRBJ2-7): DVKVTQSSRYLVKRTGEKVFLECVQDMDHENMFWYRQDPGLGLRLIYFSYDVKMKEKGDIPEGYSVSREKKERFSLILESASTNQTSMYLCASSRQGLNEQYFGPGTRLTVT.

The chain combines TRBV6-5 with TRBJ1-2; 7 positions match TRBD1. The CDR3 totals 14 residues. The V segment lost 6 bases and the J segment 2 bases; nucleotides outside the gene matches: 6. Germline CDR1 is MNHEY and CDR2 is SVGAGI. CDR3: CASRPDRANYGYTF. The CDR3, as DNA: TGTGCCAGCAGACCCGACAGGGCCAACTATGGCTACACCTTC.

The genes are TRBV2 and TRBJ2-7, with D tentatively TRBD2 (6 bases). CDR3 length equals 16 residues. Per germline, CDR1 SNHLY and CDR2 FYNNEI. Trimming cost V 1 base and J 3 bases, with 16 bases left between them. The CDR3 region is CASSEEVAGRNYEQYF. The CDR3 DNA follows: TGTGCCAGCAGTGAAGAGGTGGCGGGAAGGAACTACGAGCAGTACTTC.

The chain uses TRBV10-3 and TRBJ1-1; 8 nucleotides line up with TRBD1. J lost 2 bases, V lost 6 bases, and 5 bases had no gene match. The CDR3 is made up of 14 amino acids. Germline V gives CDR1 ENHRY, CDR2 SYGVKD. The CDR3 loop is CAIRATGVNTEAFF. The CDR3 coding sequence is TGTGCCATCAGAGCGACAGGGGTTAACACTGAAGCTTTCTTT.

V usage is TRBV6-5 and J usage is TRBJ1-5; TRBD1 matches at 7 bases. J lost 6 bases, V lost 4 bases, and 9 bases had no gene match. This CDR3 contains 15 residues. The germline CDR1 and CDR2 sequences are MNHEY and SVGAGI. This CDR3 reads CASSSDRVIRQPQHF. CDR3 DNA: TGTGCCAGCAGTTCCGACAGGGTAATTCGTCAGCCCCAGCATTTT.

Remarks on this clone: Given a much more abundant clone one base away, this may be a read error. The rearrangement joins TRBV7-3 to TRBJ1-1, with 7 bases identical to TRBD1. Germline CDR1 reads SGHTA; CDR2 reads FQGTGA. The CDR3 extends over 14 amino acids. After removal of 5 bases from V and 1 base from J, the junction contained 4 bases not matched to a gene. Here the CDR3 reads CASSLGTENTEAFF. The CDR3 DNA follows: TGTGCCAGCAGCCTCGGGACAGAGAACACTGAAGCTTTCTTT.

The chain has TRBV5-4 and TRBJ1-2, with 9 positions matching TRBD1. Germline-derived CDR1 and CDR2 are SGHNT and YYREEE (reference sequence). J was trimmed by 5 bases and V by 4 bases; bases with no gene match: 6. This CDR3 is 14 amino acids long. CDR3 loop: CASSPTGTGYGYTF. In nucleotides, the CDR3 is TGTGCCAGCAGCCCGACCGGGACAGGGTATGGCTACACCTTC.

Worth noting for this clone: A much bigger clone sits one base away, suggesting this may be a read error. The chain combines TRBV6-5 with TRBJ1-5; D is perhaps TRBD1 (6 bases). This CDR3 spans 14 amino acids. V gave up 6 bases and J gave up 0 bases, with 9 bases separating them. Germline CDR1 reads MNHEY; CDR2 reads SVGAGI. CDR3 in amino acids: CASRTGYSNQPQHF. CDR3 DNA sequence: TGTGCCAGCAGGACAGGTTATAGCAATCAGCCCCAGCATTTT.

This clone was picked up one time. CDR3 amino acids: CATKRVSGTEAFF. The CDR3 DNA sequence: TGTGCCACCAAAAGAGTTTCGGGAACTGAAGCTTTCTTT. J is TRBJ1-1 and V is TRBV12-3 or TRBV12-4; D remains unclear. Deletions cut 10 bases from V and 5 bases from J, with 17 bases between. The length of the CDR3 is 13 residues.

In its sample, this clone was seen once. V gene TRBV11-2 combines with J gene TRBJ1-3; 7 bases fit TRBD1. CDR1 SGHAT and CDR2 FQNNGV come from the germline V gene. V shed 1 base, J shed 0 bases, and the junction held 3 bases outside the gene matches. The CDR3 loop spans 16 amino acids. In DNA, the CDR3 is TGTGCCAGCAGCTTAGGGACAGGCTCCTCTGGAAACACCATATATTTT. Translating it yields CASSLGTGSSGNTIYF.

This clone has a single count. The CDR3 DNA is TGTGCCAGCAACGAGGGGAGGGGTCGAGAGACCCAGTACTTC. Protein sequence: CASNEGRGRETQYF. This chain connects TRBV6-5 to TRBJ2-5, with 7 bases identical to TRBD2. The ends lost 7 bases at V and 4 bases at J; junction bases unmatched: 9. Germline V gene lookup returns CDR1 MNHEY and CDR2 SVGAGI. There are 14 residues in the CDR3.

The chain links TRBV5-1 to TRBJ2-3; no clear D. The CDR3 is 16 residues long. The V and J ends lost 4 bases and 6 bases respectively, with 21 bases between them. The germline V gene encodes CDR1 SGHRS and CDR2 YFSETQ. The CDR3 spells CASSPTPASYRDTQYF. Here the CDR3 DNA reads TGCGCCAGCAGCCCGACACCCGCGAGTTATCGGGATACGCAGTATTTT.

The chain is built from TRBV7-2 and TRBJ2-1; possibly TRBD2 for D (6 bases). In germline, CDR1 is SGHTA, CDR2 FQGNSA. This CDR3 comprises 11 residues. The germline V and J ends were trimmed by 6 bases and 9 bases, with 9 bases remaining between them. The CDR3 here is CASSPGGEQFF. The CDR3 region has the DNA TGTGCCAGCAGTCCCGGGGGTGAGCAGTTCTTC.

The CDR3 DNA reads TGTGCCAGCAGTCCCCACCCGGGACTAGCGGGAGAAGGGAAGGTCAATGAGCAGTTCTTC. Translating it yields CASSPHPGLAGEGKVNEQFF. The chain has TRBV28 and TRBJ2-1; TRBD2 agrees at 14 bases. Germline V gene data show CDR1 as MDHEN and CDR2 as SYDVKM. Germline trimming cut 5 bases from V and 6 bases from J; bases unmatched to any gene: 18. CDR3 length equals 20 residues.

The V and J genes are TRBV20-1 and TRBJ2-1; 8 nucleotides agree with TRBD1. Germline V lookup: CDR1 DFQATT, CDR2 SNEGSKA (reference sequence). The CDR3 sequence is 10 residues long. Trimming cost V 7 bases and J 12 bases; bases outside gene matches: 5. The CDR3 is CSVGGQGQFF. CDR3 DNA: TGCAGTGTCGGCGGACAGGGGCAGTTCTTC.

The sample holds a few counts of this clone. V and J are TRBV7-2 and TRBJ2-1; 7 nucleotides agree with TRBD2. Per the germline V gene, CDR1 is SGHTA and CDR2 is FQGNSA. V lost 2 bases and J lost 9; bases outside the gene matches: 7. This CDR3 is 14 amino acids long. The CDR3 coding sequence is TGTGCCAGCAGCTTATGGCGGGAGAAAGGTGAGCAGTTCTTC. Its translation: CASSLWREKGEQFF. Looking up the rest from reference TRBV7-2 and TRBJ2-1 gives the full variable domain: GAGVSQSPSNKVTEKGKDVELRCDPISGHTALYWYRQSLGQGLEFLIYFQGNSAPDKSGLPSDRFSAERTGGSVSTLTIQRTQQEDSAVYLCASSLWREKGEQFFGPGTRLTVL.

V gene TRBV29-1 combines with J gene TRBJ2-7; tentative D call: TRBD2 (6 bases). This CDR3 is built from 12 residues. The germline V gene encodes CDR1 SQVTM and CDR2 ANQGSEA. Trimming cost V 7 bases and J 4 bases, with 14 bases left between them. This CDR3 is CSALHGGYEQYF. DNA for the CDR3: TGCAGCGCCCTACATGGGGGGTACGAGCAGTACTTC.

The genes are TRBV6-6 and TRBJ1-4; the match to TRBD1 covers 8 bases. The junction had 11 bases not matched to a gene; V was cut back by 6 bases and J by 8 bases. This CDR3 is 15 amino acids long. Germline lookup yields CDR1 MNHNY and CDR2 SVGAGI (reference sequence). The CDR3 DNA reads TGTGCCAGCAGGCAGACAGGGGAGGTCGGAGAAAAACTGTTTTTT. The encoded protein is CASRQTGEVGEKLFF.

This clone showed up many times. The chain employs TRBV15 and TRBJ1-2; perhaps TRBD1 as D (6 bases). There are 15 residues in the CDR3. The ends were cut back, 4 bases at V and 1 base at J, with 13 bases in the middle. Germline V gene sequence: CDR1 LNHNV, CDR2 YYDKDF (reference sequence). CDR3 in amino acids: CATSTDGQINYGYTF. The CDR3 region has the DNA TGTGCCACCAGCACCGATGGACAGATTAACTATGGCTACACCTTC.

This clone was counted only a few times. Here the CDR3 reads CASSERAGGGPYEAFF. The DNA for the CDR3 is TGTGCCAGCAGTGAGCGGGCAGGGGGAGGCCCTTACGAAGCTTTCTTT. J is TRBJ1-1 and V is TRBV2, with 7 positions matching TRBD1. CDR1 and CDR2 (germline): SNHLY, FYNNEI. V was pared by 3 bases and J by 8 bases, with 15 bases of the junction left unmatched. The CDR3 is 16 residues long. Filled out from reference TRBV2 and TRBJ1-1, the complete variable domain reads EPEVTQTPSHQVTQMGQEVILRCVPISNHLYFYWYRQILGQKVEFLVSFYNNEISEKSEIFDDQFSVERPDGSNFTLKIRSTKLEDSAMYFCASSERAGGGPYEAFFGQGTRLTVV.

The chain employs TRBV7-9 and TRBJ1-5; 9 positions match TRBD1. The J segment lost 7 bases and the V segment lost 1 base, leaving 11 bases of the junction unmatched. Germline lookup yields CDR1 SEHNR and CDR2 FQNEAQ (reference sequence). The CDR3 consists of 17 residues. The CDR3 loop reads CASSLVGATGGGQPQHF. The CDR3 bases are TGTGCCAGCAGCTTAGTAGGGGCTACAGGGGGCGGCCAGCCCCAGCATTTT.

The chain carries TRBV18 and TRBJ1-6; perhaps TRBD1 as D (6 bases). Deletions cut 4 bases from V and 5 bases from J, with 12 bases between. CDR3 length: 15 residues. The germline V gene has CDR1 KGHSH and CDR2 LQKENI. The CDR3 region is CASSRQTGNNSPLHF. CDR3 nucleotides: TGTGCCAGCTCACGTCAAACAGGGAATAATTCACCCCTCCACTTT. The whole variable domain, remainder taken from reference TRBV18 and TRBJ1-6, is NAGVMQNPRHLVRRRGQEARLRCSPMKGHSHVYWYRQLPEEGLKFMVYLQKENIIDESGMPKERFSAEFPKEGPSILRIQQVVRGDSAAYFCASSRQTGNNSPLHFGNGTRLTVT.

This chain joins TRBV5-1 and TRBJ1-5; the match to TRBD1 covers 8 bases. Trimming took 4 bases from V and 3 from J; bases not matched to a gene: 6. Germline values: CDR1 SGHRS, CDR2 YFSETQ. The CDR3 has 15 residues. The CDR3 sequence: CASSVGQGHNQPQHF. DNA for the CDR3: TGCGCCAGCAGCGTAGGACAGGGACACAATCAGCCCCAGCATTTT. Using reference TRBV5-1 and TRBJ1-5 for the parts outside the CDR3, the full variable domain is KAGVTQTPRYLIKTRGQQVTLSCSPISGHRSVSWYQQTPGQGLQFLFEYFSETQRNKGNFPGRFSGRQFSNSRSEMNVSTLELGDSALYLCASSVGQGHNQPQHFGDGTRLSIL.

This chain links TRBV5-6 with TRBJ1-5; 8 bases are shared with TRBD1. Trimming at V came to 4 bases and at J to 6 bases, leaving 9 bases not matched to a gene. CDR1 and CDR2 (germline): SGHDT, YYEEEE. The CDR3 is 15 amino acids. CDR3 in amino acids: CASSTGTGVTQPQHF. The CDR3, as DNA: TGTGCCAGCAGCACCGGGACAGGAGTCACTCAGCCCCAGCATTTT. Full variable domain (missing parts from reference TRBV5-6 and TRBJ1-5): DAGVTQSPTHLIKTRGQQVTLRCSPKSGHDTVSWYQQALGQGPQFIFQYYEEEERQRGNFPDRFSGHQFPNYSSELNVNALLLGDSALYLCASSTGTGVTQPQHFGDGTRLSIL.

The J gene is TRBJ1-3, the V gene TRBV25-1, with TRBD1 matching over 8 bases. V lost 1 base to trimming and J lost 4 bases; unmatched junction nucleotides: 6. Germline CDR1 reads MGHDK; CDR2 reads SYGVNS. The CDR3 consists of 16 residues. The CDR3 reads CASSESNRGWGNTIYF. Here the CDR3 DNA reads TGTGCCAGCAGTGAATCCAACAGGGGGTGGGGAAACACCATATATTTT.

The rearrangement joins TRBV12-3 or TRBV12-4 to TRBJ1-5; the D gene is possibly TRBD1 (6 bases). The CDR3 covers 13 residues. The germline V and J ends were trimmed by 3 bases and 6 bases, with 9 bases remaining between them. The CDR3 reads CASSFTGTQPQHF. The CDR3 DNA sequence: TGTGCCAGCAGTTTTACAGGGACTCAGCCCCAGCATTTT.

The CDR3 DNA sequence: TGCAGCGTTGTGGACAGGGAAGAGACCCAGTACTTC. Translated: CSVVDREETQYF. The rearrangement joins TRBV29-1 to TRBJ2-5, with 8 positions matching TRBD1. The ends lost 4 bases at V and 3 bases at J; junction bases unmatched: 1. The length of the CDR3 is 12 residues. The germline V gene has CDR1 SQVTM and CDR2 ANQGSEA.